The T cell receptor beta chain described here comes from a study of CD8+ T cells in alopecia areata. General study findings and limits: Researchers reported that TCR sharing among patients proved less clear than in mice, possibly HLA-linked. Tofacitinib significantly decreased scalp clonality and expanded CD8+ clones among top 100.

V was clipped by 5 bases and J by 9 bases, with 9 bases between them. The CDR3 runs 11 residues. CDR1 SGHRS and CDR2 YFSETQ come from the germline V gene. Isolated RNA was reverse transcribed into cDNA used as the sequencing template. The table came from immunoSEQ multiplex PCR; TCRdb's copy has only in-frame clones and leaves some out. The table includes roughly 200,000 clones, 30% to 40% detected once. Treatment of the sample: oral pan-JAK inhibitor, 5-10 mg twice daily. This clone was found a few times. Antigen unknown. This receptor was identified in a human donor with alopecia areata. The specimen was CD4+ T cells sorted from blood, collected between weeks 30 and 35, from a patient treated with tofacitinib. V is TRBV5-1 and J is TRBJ2-1, with unresolved D. The CDR3 region is CASSYGFEQFF. Here the CDR3 DNA reads TGCGCCAGCAGTTACGGGTTTGAGCAGTTCTTC. Based on the CDR3 plus reference TRBV5-1 and TRBJ2-1, the full variable domain is KAGVTQTPRYLIKTRGQQVTLSCSPISGHRSVSWYQQTPGQGLQFLFEYFSETQRNKGNFPGRFSGRQFSNSRSEMNVSTLELGDSALYLCASSYGFEQFFGPGTRLTVL.